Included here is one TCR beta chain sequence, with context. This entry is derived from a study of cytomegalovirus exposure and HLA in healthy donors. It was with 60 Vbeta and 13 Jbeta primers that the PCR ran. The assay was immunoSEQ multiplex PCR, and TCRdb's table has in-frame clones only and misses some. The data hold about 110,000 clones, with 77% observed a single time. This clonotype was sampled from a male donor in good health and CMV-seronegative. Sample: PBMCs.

CDR3 DNA sequence: TGTGCCATCAGCGGGGACCTCGGGGGGGGGAATGAGCAGTTCTTC. It yields the protein CAISGDLGGGNEQFF. The J gene is TRBJ2-1, the V gene TRBV10-3, with 8 bases that match TRBD2. Germline CDR1 and CDR2: ENHRY and SYGVKD. J gave up 7 bases and V 6 bases, and 11 bases lay outside the gene matches. The CDR3 runs 15 residues.